This T cell receptor (beta chain) emerged from a study of cytomegalovirus exposure and HLA in healthy donors. Overall study: A data release that came early held 75 million to 85 million unique TCRs from HLA-typed donors.

As concerns this clone: Its antigen is not identified.

Broader study findings: A few V segments could not be told apart, such as TRBV6-2 and TRBV6-3, and were left out. CMV serostatus stood as the only immune exposure information on hand.

Trimming pared 5 bases from V and 3 bases from J, leaving 10 bases between. There are 13 residues in the CDR3. Germline V gives CDR1 MNHNS, CDR2 SASEGT. The primer mix had 60 Vbeta and 13 Jbeta primers. Sequencing was performed with immunoSEQ multiplex PCR; in TCRdb, only in-frame clones are kept and a portion is missing. The sample shows fewer than 200,000 clones, roughly 80% of them seen only once. Sequenced material: PBMCs. This TCR came from a human donor in good health. This chain links TRBV6-1 with TRBJ1-2; perhaps TRBD1 as D (5 bases). Here the CDR3 reads CASSQGLHYGYTF. The CDR3 DNA is TGTGCCAGCAGTCAGGGACTGCACTATGGCTACACCTTC.